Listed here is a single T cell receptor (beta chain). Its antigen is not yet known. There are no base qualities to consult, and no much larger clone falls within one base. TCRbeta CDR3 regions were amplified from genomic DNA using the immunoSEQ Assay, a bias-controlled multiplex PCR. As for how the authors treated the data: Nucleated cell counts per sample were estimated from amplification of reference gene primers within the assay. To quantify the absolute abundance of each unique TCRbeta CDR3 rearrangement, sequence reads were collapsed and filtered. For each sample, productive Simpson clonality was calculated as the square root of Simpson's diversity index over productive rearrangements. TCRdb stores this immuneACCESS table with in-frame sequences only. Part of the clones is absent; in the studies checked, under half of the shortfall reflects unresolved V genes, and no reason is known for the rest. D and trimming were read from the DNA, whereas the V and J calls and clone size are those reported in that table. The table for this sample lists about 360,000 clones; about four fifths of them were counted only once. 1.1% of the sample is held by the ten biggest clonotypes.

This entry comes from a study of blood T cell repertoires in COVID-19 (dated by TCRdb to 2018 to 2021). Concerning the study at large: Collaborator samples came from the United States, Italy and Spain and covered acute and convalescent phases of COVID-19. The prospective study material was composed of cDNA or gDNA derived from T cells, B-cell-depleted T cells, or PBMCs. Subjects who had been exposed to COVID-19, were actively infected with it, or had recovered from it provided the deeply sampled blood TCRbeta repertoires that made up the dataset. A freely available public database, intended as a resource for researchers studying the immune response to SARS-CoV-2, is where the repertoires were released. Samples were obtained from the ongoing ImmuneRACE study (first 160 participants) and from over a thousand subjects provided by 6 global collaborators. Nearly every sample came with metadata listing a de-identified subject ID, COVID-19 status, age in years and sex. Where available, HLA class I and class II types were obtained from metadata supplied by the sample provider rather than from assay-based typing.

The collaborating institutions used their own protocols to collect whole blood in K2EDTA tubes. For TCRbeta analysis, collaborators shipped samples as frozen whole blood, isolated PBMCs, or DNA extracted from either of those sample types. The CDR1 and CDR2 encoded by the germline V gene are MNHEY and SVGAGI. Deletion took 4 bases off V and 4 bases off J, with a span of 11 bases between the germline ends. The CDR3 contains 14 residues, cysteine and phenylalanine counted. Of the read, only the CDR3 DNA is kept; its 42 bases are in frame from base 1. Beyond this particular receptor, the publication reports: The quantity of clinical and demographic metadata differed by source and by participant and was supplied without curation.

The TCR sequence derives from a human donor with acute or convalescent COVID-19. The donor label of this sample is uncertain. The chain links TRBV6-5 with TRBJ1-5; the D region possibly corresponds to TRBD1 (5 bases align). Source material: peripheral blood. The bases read TGTGCCAGCAGTTCCTGGGGGGGTAATCAGCCCCAGCATTTT. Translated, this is CASSSWGGNQPQHF.